These T cell receptor beta chains were read from a single sample in a study of patients and donors after allogeneic stem cell transplantation. TCRdb independently ran MiXCR on the RT-PCR reads; one entry per CDR3 protein. The table records roughly 960,000 distinct CDR3 sequences, about a sixth of them present only once. Material: blood, either unsorted or a sorted T cell fraction (not recorded which). These TCRs come from a human donor who was either an allogeneic HSCT recipient or a stem cell or donor lymphocyte infusion donor (not recorded which). It is not recorded whose cells these are; they may come from a transplant donor. Both conserved end residues are part of each CDR3. D genes are given only for firm matches. Size is stated for part of the rows, as once, few or many counts, or as a class when the clone is expanded.

d_call clone_size j_call v_call cdr3_aa cdr3_nt
NA few TRBJ2-3 TRBV20-1 CSAAPAGSTDTQYF TGCAGTGCAGCCCCCGCAGGAAGTACAGATACGCAGTATTTT
NA once TRBJ2-7 TRBV20-1 CSAGGRSYEQYF TGCAGTGCAGGCGGCAGGTCCTACGAGCAGTACTTC
NA few TRBJ2-1 TRBV25-1 CASSGAPGAQFF TGTGCCAGCAGTGGTGCCCCGGGAGCGCAGTTCTTC
NA few TRBJ2-1 TRBV4-1 CASSQVSSSYNEQFF TGCGCCAGCAGCCAAGTCTCCAGCTCCTACAATGAGCAGTTCTTC
NA NA TRBJ2-5 TRBV5-4 CASSYRTGSPYQETQYF TGTGCCAGCAGCTATCGAACGGGATCACCGTACCAAGAGACCCAGTACTTC
NA few TRBJ1-5 TRBV6-1 CASTPGAGSNQPQHF TGTGCCAGCACTCCCGGGGCAGGAAGCAATCAGCCCCAGCATTTT
NA many TRBJ2-5 TRBV12-3/TRBV12-4 CASRRSTQGRETQYF TGTGCCAGCAGGCGTTCCACACAGGGTCGGGAGACCCAGTACTTC
TRBD1 many TRBJ2-2 TRBV12-3/TRBV12-4 CASSFPGQGELFF TGTGCCAGCAGTTTCCCGGGACAGGGTGAGCTGTTTTTT
NA few TRBJ1-6 TRBV27 CASSPQGLASPLHF TGTGCCAGCAGTCCCCAGGGTTTAGCCTCACCCCTCCACTTT
NA few TRBJ1-2 TRBV9 CASSVGQSNYGYTF TGTGCCAGCTCAGTTGGACAGTCTAACTATGGCTACACCTTC
NA few TRBJ1-6 TRBV20-1 CRGWDSPLHF TGCAGGGGATGGGATTCACCCCTCCACTTT
NA NA TRBJ2-2 TRBV15 CATSAFRTKKSGELFF TGTGCCACCAGCGCCTTCAGGACAAAGAAATCCGGGGAGCTGTTTTTT
NA NA TRBJ1-4 TRBV11-1 CASSGESWARPIGEKLFF TGTGCCAGCAGCGGGGAAAGCTGGGCCCGCCCTATTGGGGAAAAACTGTTTTTT